This T cell receptor beta chain appears in the sequencing data of a study of blood T cells in healthy people across ages. A note on this clonotype: Its antigen is not known.

General observations from the study: Estimated diversity that came from one million T cells was considered an underestimate. Long-lived donors had more naive CD4+ cells and higher diversity than aged donors.

Using a J-beta primer mix together with a sample-barcoded 5' primer, a second PCR was run for roughly 6 to 12 cycles. TCRdb fed the 5' RACE reads into MiXCR, producing one record per CDR3 protein. The sample includes hundreds of thousands of distinct CDR3 sequences, 58% of them seen just once. Germline values: CDR1 DFQATT, CDR2 SNEGSKA (reference sequence). There are 17 residues in the CDR3. J gave up 11 bases and V 0 bases, and 17 bases lay outside the gene matches. V and J are TRBV20-1 and TRBJ2-5; 11 bases fit TRBD2. The source is a man aged 55 to 70 in good health. Sample: blood. In nucleotides, the CDR3 is TGCAGTGCTAGAGATCGGCTAGCGGGGGGCCCGTGGAATGAGCAGTACTTC. This translates into CSARDRLAGGPWNEQYF.